A single sample gave rise to the 28 T cell receptor beta chains below, sequenced in a study of T cell repertoires in cytomegalovirus infection. TCRdb analysed the reads with MiXCR anew, one entry per CDR3 protein. In the table there are over 150,000 distinct CDR3 sequences, 13% to 15% of which are singletons. The sequenced material came from PBMCs. The receptors come from a human donor in good health (CMV status not recorded). Some clones in this sample may be carry-over from other donors' samples.

This clonotype came up a few times. V gene TRBV18 combines with J gene TRBJ1-5, with D possibly TRBD1 on 5 matching bases. Germline V gives CDR1 KGHSH, CDR2 LQKENI. Trimming took 2 bases from V and 0 from J, leaving 11 bases between them. The CDR3 is made up of 16 amino acids. The CDR3 is CASSPDSELSNQPQHF. CDR3 nucleotide sequence: TGTGCCAGCTCACCAGACAGTGAACTTAGCAATCAGCCCCAGCATTTT.

V gene TRBV19 combines with J gene TRBJ2-5; unclear D gene. The CDR3 length is 13 residues. Trimming pared 5 bases from V and 1 base from J, leaving 8 bases between. CDR1 is LNHDA, CDR2 SQIVND, per germline (reference sequence). CDR3: CASSPPGQETQYF. CDR3 nucleotides: TGTGCCAGTAGTCCTCCAGGCCAAGAGACCCAGTACTTC.

The V gene is TRBV7-9, the J gene TRBJ1-5, with D unclear. This CDR3 is 13 amino acids long. Trimming pared 3 bases from V and 5 bases from J, leaving 8 bases between. Germline lookup yields CDR1 SEHNR and CDR2 FQNEAQ (reference sequence). The CDR3 nucleotides are TGTGCCAGCAGCTTTGAAAGAGATCAGCCCCAGCATTTT. Translating it yields CASSFERDQPQHF.

This clonotype was detected only once. The gene calls are TRBV14 and TRBJ1-1; perhaps TRBD1 as D (6 bases). The CDR3 sequence is 15 residues long. Germline V gene data show CDR1 as SGHDN and CDR2 as FVKESK. Trimming took 3 bases from V and 3 from J, leaving 14 bases between them. CDR3 bases: TGTGCCAGCAGCCACTACAGGGTTGGAGACACTGAAGCTTTCTTT. Translation gives CASSHYRVGDTEAFF.

There are a few counts of this clonotype. The genes are TRBV29-1 and TRBJ2-3, with D possibly TRBD2 on 5 matching bases. The CDR3 runs to 15 residues. Trimming shortened V by 2 bases and J by 4 bases, and 16 bases separated the two germline ends. In germline, CDR1 is SQVTM, CDR2 ANQGSEA. CDR3 region: CSVENGVGLADTQYF. The CDR3 bases are TGCAGCGTTGAAAACGGGGTCGGCTTGGCAGATACGCAGTATTTT.

This clonotype appeared many times. V gene TRBV20-1 combines with J gene TRBJ1-1; no definite D call. Germline lookup yields CDR1 DFQATT and CDR2 SNEGSKA (reference sequence). The V gene lost 1 base and the J gene lost 6 bases, with 9 bases spanning the gap. This CDR3 contains 12 residues. CDR3 DNA sequence: TGCAGTGCTAGAGTGGGATGGCCTGAAGCTTTCTTT. Translation gives CSARVGWPEAFF.

This chain joins TRBV5-1 and TRBJ2-1; the match to TRBD2 covers 9 bases. The V and J ends lost 1 base and 4 bases, in that order; junction bases with no gene match: 12. Germline V gene lookup returns CDR1 SGHRS and CDR2 YFSETQ. The CDR3 consists of 18 residues. The CDR3 coding sequence is TGCGCCAGCAGCTTGTATATTAGCGGGAGTTTAGGGTACAATGAGCAGTTCTTC. Translated, it gives CASSLYISGSLGYNEQFF.

This clonotype was counted ten times or more. The V call is TRBV7-6, the J call TRBJ1-6, with TRBD1 matching 8 bases. CDR3 size: 12 residues. CDR1 is SGHVS, CDR2 FNYEAQ, per germline. Trimming took 8 bases from V and 14 from J; bases not matched to a gene: 8. CDR3 amino acids: CASSGQGLALHF. CDR3 DNA sequence: TGTGCCAGCTCCGGACAGGGCCTCGCCCTCCACTTT.

This clonotype has ten or more counts. The rearrangement joins TRBV7-2 to TRBJ1-5; a possible D gene is TRBD1 (5 bases). V gave up 7 bases and J gave up 2 bases, with 15 bases separating them. CDR1 SGHTA and CDR2 FQGNSA come from the germline V gene. The CDR3 runs 15 residues. The CDR3 spells CASKPVGGRNQPQHF. The DNA of the CDR3 is TGTGCCAGCAAACCTGTGGGGGGTCGCAATCAGCCCCAGCATTTT.

In its sample, this clonotype was seen many times. The J gene is TRBJ2-3, the V gene TRBV7-9; D is possibly TRBD2 (5 bases). Trimming removed 0 bases from V and 1 base from J, with 8 bases in between. CDR1 and CDR2 (germline): SEHNR, FQNEAQ (reference sequence). This CDR3 is built from 15 residues. The CDR3 loop reads CASSLAEGGTDTQYF. In DNA, the CDR3 is TGTGCCAGCAGCTTAGCAGAGGGAGGCACAGATACGCAGTATTTT.

This clonotype was counted only a few times. The chain joins TRBV7-2 to TRBJ2-2; the match to TRBD2 covers 11 bases. The length of the CDR3 is 16 residues. Per the germline V gene, CDR1 is SGHTA and CDR2 is FQGNSA. J was trimmed by 6 bases and V by 5 bases; bases with no gene match: 8. Written as DNA, the CDR3 is TGTGCCAGCAGCCTCAATAGCGGGAGGGCCGCCGGGGAGCTGTTTTTT. Translating it yields CASSLNSGRAAGELFF.

This clonotype occurred many times. The chain links TRBV7-9 to TRBJ1-5, with TRBD1 matching over 7 bases. With V trimmed by 1 base and J by 5 bases, 8 bases remained unmatched. The CDR3 covers 16 residues. Germline-derived CDR1 and CDR2 are SEHNR and FQNEAQ (reference sequence). The CDR3 sequence: CASSLGQTGSDQPQHF. CDR3 nucleotide sequence: TGTGCCAGCAGCTTAGGCCAGACAGGGAGTGATCAGCCCCAGCATTTT.

V gene TRBV6-5 combines with J gene TRBJ1-2; a weak D match, TRBD1 (5 bases). In germline, CDR1 is MNHEY, CDR2 SVGAGI. The CDR3 sequence is 14 residues long. V lost 0 bases to trimming and J lost 4 bases, with 9 bases between them. The CDR3 coding sequence is TGTGCCAGCAGTTACTCGGGGGTGTCCTATGGCTACACCTTC. Translating gives CASSYSGVSYGYTF.

The table lists this clonotype with a few counts. The chain joins TRBV20-1 to TRBJ1-5, with a possible D match to TRBD1 (5 bases). Germline CDR1 is DFQATT and CDR2 is SNEGSKA (reference sequence). V dropped 6 bases and J dropped 7 bases, with 13 bases sitting between them. The CDR3 is 12 residues long. CDR3 sequence: CSAKRRGQPQHF. CDR3 sequence (DNA): TGCAGTGCCAAGCGGCGGGGCCAGCCCCAGCATTTT.

Many counts were recorded for this clonotype. The genes are TRBV4-1 and TRBJ2-2, with TRBD1 matching 7 bases. In germline, CDR1 is MGHRA, CDR2 YSYEKL. Losses at the gene ends were 3 bases for V and 0 bases for J; bases not matched to a gene: 4. The length of the CDR3 is 16 residues. CDR3 region: CASSQKGQTNTGELFF. CDR3 nucleotide sequence: TGCGCCAGCAGCCAGAAGGGACAGACGAACACCGGGGAGCTGTTTTTT.

The V and J genes are TRBV6-4 and TRBJ2-2, with D uncertain. The CDR3 length is 12 residues. Germline V gene sequence: CDR1 MRHNA, CDR2 SNTAGT. Trimming cost V 7 bases and J 6 bases, with 9 bases left between them. In DNA, the CDR3 is TGTGCCAGCATGAATGGGGCCGGGGAGCTGTTTTTT. It encodes CASMNGAGELFF.

The chain links TRBV7-9 to TRBJ2-3; TRBD2 agrees at 11 bases. Germline V gene lookup returns CDR1 SEHNR and CDR2 FQNEAQ (reference sequence). With 7 bases clipped from V and 6 bases from J, the junction kept 6 bases outside the gene matches. The CDR3 sequence is 14 residues long. CDR3: CASIHSGRADTQYF. CDR3 nucleotide sequence: TGTGCCAGCATCCATAGCGGGAGGGCTGATACGCAGTATTTT.

This clonotype was detected many times. This chain joins TRBV7-9 and TRBJ1-2; 7 bases fit TRBD1. The CDR3 covers 17 residues. Germline-derived CDR1 and CDR2 are SEHNR and FQNEAQ (reference sequence). V trimming: 5 bases; J trimming: 0 bases; junction bases outside the gene matches: 12. The CDR3 sequence: CASSMTGTETSNYGYTF. The CDR3 coding sequence is TGTGCCAGCAGCATGACCGGGACAGAAACCTCTAACTATGGCTACACCTTC.

The sample holds many counts of this clonotype. One end of the junction fails to match germline, which may point to a read error. This chain connects TRBV20-1 to TRBJ1-1; tentative D call: TRBD1 (5 bases). The germline gives CDR1 DFQATT, CDR2 SNEGSKA (reference sequence). The CDR3 spans 11 residues. The CDR3 is CSARPWGWALF. The CDR3, as DNA: TGCAGTGCTAGGCCTTGGGGGTGGGCTCTCTTT.

This clonotype was seen a handful of times. The V gene is TRBV28, the J gene TRBJ2-3; D tentatively reads TRBD1 or TRBD2 (5 bases each). Germline V gene lookup returns CDR1 MDHEN and CDR2 SYDVKM. The CDR3 is 13 amino acids. Trimming took off 5 bases at V and 9 bases at J, with 15 bases between the two ends. CDR3 loop: CASSPLGERTQYF. DNA of the CDR3: TGTGCCAGCAGTCCACTGGGGGAGCGGACGCAGTATTTT.

This clonotype was picked up many times. The rearrangement uses TRBV10-3 and TRBJ1-5; D perhaps matches TRBD1 (5 bases). Per germline, CDR1 ENHRY and CDR2 SYGVKD. This CDR3 spans 15 amino acids. V dropped 0 bases and J dropped 3 bases, with 9 bases sitting between them. This CDR3 reads CAISESRGDNQPQHF. CDR3 coding DNA: TGTGCCATCAGTGAGTCGCGGGGGGACAATCAGCCCCAGCATTTT.

The sample holds many counts of this clonotype. The CDR3 coding sequence is TGTGCCAGCAGCTTAGAGTTGGGATTAGATCAGCCCCAGCATTTT. It codes for CASSLELGLDQPQHF. The chain employs TRBV7-2 and TRBJ1-5, with D uncertain. In germline, CDR1 is SGHTA, CDR2 FQGNSA. The V gene lost 1 base and the J gene lost 5 bases, with 12 bases spanning the gap. The CDR3 sequence is 15 residues long.

The chain recombines TRBV20-1 with TRBJ2-5; 10 nucleotides agree with TRBD1. J was trimmed by 4 bases and V by 4 bases; bases with no gene match: 6. CDR3 length: 14 residues. In germline, CDR1 is DFQATT, CDR2 SNEGSKA (reference sequence). CDR3 nucleotide sequence: TGCAGTGCTAAGGGACAGGGGTCTGTAGAGACCCAGTACTTC. This gives the protein CSAKGQGSVETQYF.

This clonotype was recorded at least ten times. The chain employs TRBV7-2 and TRBJ2-2; 7 bases fit TRBD2. The trim removed 5 bases at V and 0 bases at J, leaving 3 bases unmatched. Germline values: CDR1 SGHTA, CDR2 FQGNSA. The CDR3 has 15 residues. The CDR3 spells CASSAGGSNTGELFF. The CDR3, as DNA: TGTGCCAGCAGCGCCGGGGGGTCGAACACCGGGGAGCTGTTTTTT.

The chain carries TRBV27 and TRBJ1-1, with D possibly TRBD1 on 6 matching bases. The V and J ends lost 6 bases and 4 bases respectively, with 6 bases between them. The CDR3 runs 11 residues. Looked up from germline, CDR1 is MNHEY and CDR2 is SMNVEV (reference sequence). Here the CDR3 DNA reads TGTGCCAGCAGGGACAGCACTGAAGCTTTCTTT. Its protein product is CASRDSTEAFF.

This clonotype was counted between two and nine times. The chain recombines TRBV7-8 with TRBJ2-1, with a weak D call TRBD2 (5 bases). Germline V gene sequence: CDR1 SGHVS, CDR2 FQNEAQ. CDR3 size: 16 residues. With 2 bases removed from V and 5 bases from J, the gap between germline ends came to 16 bases. The DNA of the CDR3 is TGTGCCAGCAGCTTAAGCCCGAGGGCCGGGAACAATGAGCAGTTCTTC. This encodes CASSLSPRAGNNEQFF.

This clonotype was detected ten times or more. The chain links TRBV28 to TRBJ1-5; D may be TRBD1 (5 bases). The length of the CDR3 is 15 residues. Per the germline V gene, CDR1 is MDHEN and CDR2 is SYDVKM. With 1 base removed from V and 6 bases from J, the gap between germline ends came to 13 bases. DNA for the CDR3: TGTGCCAGCAGTTTATTGCGGGGGGGTATTCAGCCCCAGCATTTT. Translation gives CASSLLRGGIQPQHF.

This clonotype was observed a handful of times. This chain joins TRBV19 and TRBJ2-5, with D unresolved. CDR1 is LNHDA and CDR2 is SQIVND in the germline V gene (reference sequence). Between the trimmed V and J ends, which lost 7 bases and 2 bases, there was a span of 14 bases. The CDR3 runs 14 residues. CDR3 sequence reads: CASNRHARQETQYF. CDR3 bases: TGTGCCAGTAACCGACACGCCCGGCAAGAGACCCAGTACTTC.